Presented here are 8 T cell receptor beta chains from one specimen sequenced in a study of cytomegalovirus exposure and HLA in healthy donors. Primers included in the PCR were 60 Vbeta and 13 Jbeta primers. Sequencing was performed with immunoSEQ multiplex PCR; in TCRdb, only in-frame clones are kept and a portion is missing. The sample carries hundreds of thousands of clones, under 80% recorded once. Sequencing input: PBMCs. These TCRs come from a female donor in good health and CMV-seronegative.

The rearrangement uses TRBV5-1 and TRBJ2-3; 11 bases fit TRBD1. V lost 3 bases to trimming and J lost 5 bases; unmatched junction nucleotides: 2. Germline CDR1 reads SGHRS; CDR2 reads YFSETQ. CDR3 length equals 14 residues. CDR3 loop: CASSSGTGGDTQYF. CDR3 nucleotides: TGCGCCAGCAGCTCGGGGACAGGGGGAGATACGCAGTATTTT.

The chain carries TRBV7-9 and TRBJ1-2; D unclear. The CDR3 totals 14 residues. Germline CDR1 is SEHNR and CDR2 is FQNEAQ (reference sequence). V gave up 4 bases and J gave up 0 bases, with 9 bases separating them. The CDR3 DNA reads as TGTGCCAGCAGCTCCCCCGGGGCTAACTATGGCTACACCTTC. Encoded protein: CASSSPGANYGYTF.

The V call is TRBV6-1, the J call TRBJ2-7; D may be TRBD1 (5 bases). V lost 6 bases and J lost 1, with 13 bases in between. The CDR3 is 14 residues long. In germline, CDR1 is MNHNS, CDR2 SASEGT. CDR3 DNA sequence: TGTGCCAGCAGCGAGGTGGGGCCGTCCTACGAGCAGTACTTC. Residues: CASSEVGPSYEQYF.

The gene calls are TRBV11-3 and TRBJ2-1; 10 bases line up with TRBD2. The CDR3 is made up of 16 amino acids. Germline lookup yields CDR1 SGHNT and CDR2 YENEEA. V gave up 3 bases and J gave up 3 bases; unmatched junction bases: 5. The CDR3 sequence: CASSFGGLAVYNEQFF. The CDR3 region has the DNA TGTGCCAGCAGCTTTGGCGGACTAGCGGTCTACAATGAGCAGTTCTTC.

The chain uses TRBV19 and TRBJ2-3, with 7 bases identical to TRBD2. The CDR3 loop spans 17 amino acids. Germline V gives CDR1 LNHDA, CDR2 SQIVND (reference sequence). V lost 4 bases and J lost 0; bases outside the gene matches: 10. Here the CDR3 DNA reads TGTGCCAGTAGTAAACTAGCGACCCACGCTAGCACAGATACGCAGTATTTT. It is translated as CASSKLATHASTDTQYF.

V and J are TRBV5-4 and TRBJ2-7, with D maybe TRBD2 (6 bases). This CDR3 contains 13 residues. V was trimmed by 3 bases and J by 5 bases, leaving 12 bases between them. Germline assignment: CDR1 SGHNT and CDR2 YYREEE (reference sequence). CDR3 DNA sequence: TGTGCCAGCAGCTGGAGGGGTACCCACGAGCAGTACTTC. Translated: CASSWRGTHEQYF.

The V call is TRBV9, the J call TRBJ2-2; 9 nucleotides align to TRBD2. This CDR3 has 19 amino acids. V dropped 3 bases and J dropped 4; count of bases not matched to a gene: 16. Germline assignment: CDR1 SGDLS and CDR2 YYNGEE. Here the CDR3 reads CASSGSPGTSLRGTGELFF. The CDR3, as DNA: TGTGCCAGCAGCGGGAGTCCCGGGACTAGCCTGAGGGGCACCGGGGAGCTGTTTTTT.

The chain carries TRBV25-1 and TRBJ2-7; D may be TRBD1 (6 bases). Germline V gene sequence: CDR1 MGHDK, CDR2 SYGVNS. The CDR3 is 14 amino acids. The V and J ends lost 6 bases and 8 bases respectively, with 20 bases between them. CDR3 sequence: CASSEQGKDRQQYF. The DNA for the CDR3 is TGTGCCAGCAGCGAACAGGGAAAGGACCGTCAGCAGTACTTC.